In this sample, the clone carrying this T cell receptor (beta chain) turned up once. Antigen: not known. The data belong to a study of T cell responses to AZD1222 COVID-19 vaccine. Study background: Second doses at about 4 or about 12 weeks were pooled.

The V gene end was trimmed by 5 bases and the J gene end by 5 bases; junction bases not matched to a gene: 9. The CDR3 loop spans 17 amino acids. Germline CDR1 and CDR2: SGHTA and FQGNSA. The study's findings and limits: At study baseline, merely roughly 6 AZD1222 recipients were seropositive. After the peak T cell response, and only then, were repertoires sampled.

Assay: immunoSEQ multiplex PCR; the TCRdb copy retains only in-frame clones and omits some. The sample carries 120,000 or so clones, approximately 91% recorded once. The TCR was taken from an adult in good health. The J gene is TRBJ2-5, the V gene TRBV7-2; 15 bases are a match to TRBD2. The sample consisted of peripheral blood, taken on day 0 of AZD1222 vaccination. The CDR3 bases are TGTGCCAGCAGCCCGGGGACTAGCGGGGGGCCCCGGGAGACCCAGTACTTC. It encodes CASSPGTSGGPRETQYF. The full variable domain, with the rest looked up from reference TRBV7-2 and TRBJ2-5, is GAGVSQSPSNKVTEKGKDVELRCDPISGHTALYWYRQSLGQGLEFLIYFQGNSAPDKSGLPSDRFSAERTGGSVSTLTIQRTQQEDSAVYLCASSPGTSGGPRETQYFGPGTRLLVL.